This TCR beta chain was documented in a study of neurological immune-mediated disorders. This clonotype came up many times. Its antigen is not identified. The time point was: longitudinal time-point 1 (baseline). The unsorted libraries were produced from 2 million PBMCs held at -80 C. The authors produced cDNA by 5'RACE using 10-nucleotide random UMIs. MiXCR, applied by TCRdb to the 5' RACE reads, yields one record per CDR3 protein. The table shows some 71,000 distinct CDR3 sequences, with roughly 10% occurring only once. CDR1 SGDLS and CDR2 YYNGEE come from the germline V gene. CDR3 size: 18 residues. V was pared by 3 bases and J by 4 bases, with 25 bases between. The study, taken as a whole, reports: No CDR3 amino acid sequences recurred among expanded clones across subjects, suggesting private repertoires in all groups.

This chain joins TRBV9 and TRBJ1-2; a weak D match, TRBD1 (5 bases). This receptor was obtained from a man aged 25-40 years in good health. Material for sequencing was PBMCs. This CDR3 reads CASSAVDPWIQGGYGYTF. DNA of the CDR3: TGTGCCAGCAGCGCCGTAGACCCCTGGATCCAGGGAGGCTATGGCTACACCTTC. Together with reference TRBV9 and TRBJ1-2, the CDR3 gives the full variable domain: DSGVTQTPKHLITATGQRVTLRCSPRSGDLSVYWYQQSLDQGLQFLIQYYNGEERAKGNILERFSAQQFPDLHSELNLSSLELGDSALYFCASSAVDPWIQGGYGYTFGSGTRLTVV.